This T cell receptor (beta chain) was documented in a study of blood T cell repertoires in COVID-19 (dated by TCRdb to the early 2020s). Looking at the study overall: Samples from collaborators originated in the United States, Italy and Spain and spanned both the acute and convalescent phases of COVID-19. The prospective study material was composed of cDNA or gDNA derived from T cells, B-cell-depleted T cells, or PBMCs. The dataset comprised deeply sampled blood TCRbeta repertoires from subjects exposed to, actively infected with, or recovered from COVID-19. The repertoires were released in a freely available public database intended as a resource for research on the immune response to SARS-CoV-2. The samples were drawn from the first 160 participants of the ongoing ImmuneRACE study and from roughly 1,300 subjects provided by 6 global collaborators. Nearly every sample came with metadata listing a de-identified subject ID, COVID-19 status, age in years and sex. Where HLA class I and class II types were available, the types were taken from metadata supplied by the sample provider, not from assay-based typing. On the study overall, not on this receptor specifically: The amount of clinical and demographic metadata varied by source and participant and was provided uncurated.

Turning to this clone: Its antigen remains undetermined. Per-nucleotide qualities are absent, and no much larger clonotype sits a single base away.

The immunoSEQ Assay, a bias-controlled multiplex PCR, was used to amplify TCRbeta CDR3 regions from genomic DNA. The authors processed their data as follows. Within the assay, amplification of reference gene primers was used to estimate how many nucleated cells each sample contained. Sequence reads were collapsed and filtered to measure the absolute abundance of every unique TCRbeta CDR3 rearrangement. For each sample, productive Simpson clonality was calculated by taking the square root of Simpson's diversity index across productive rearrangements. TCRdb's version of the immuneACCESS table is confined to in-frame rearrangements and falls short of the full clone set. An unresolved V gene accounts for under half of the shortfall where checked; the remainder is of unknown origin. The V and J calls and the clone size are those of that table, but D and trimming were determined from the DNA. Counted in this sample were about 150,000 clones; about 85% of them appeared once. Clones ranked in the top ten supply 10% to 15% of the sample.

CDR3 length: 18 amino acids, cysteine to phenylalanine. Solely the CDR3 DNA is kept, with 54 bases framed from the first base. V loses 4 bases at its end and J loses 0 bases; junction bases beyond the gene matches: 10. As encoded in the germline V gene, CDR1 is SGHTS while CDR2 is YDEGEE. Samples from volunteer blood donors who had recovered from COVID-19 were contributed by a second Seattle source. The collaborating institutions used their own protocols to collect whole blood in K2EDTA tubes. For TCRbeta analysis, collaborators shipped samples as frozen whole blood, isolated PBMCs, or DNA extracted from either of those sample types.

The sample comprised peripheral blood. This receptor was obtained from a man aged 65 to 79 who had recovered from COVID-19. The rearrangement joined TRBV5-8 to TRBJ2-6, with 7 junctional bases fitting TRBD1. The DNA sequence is TGTGCCAGCAGCGCGTGGGACAGCCCAAGCTCTGGGGCCAACGTCCTGACTTTC. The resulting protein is CASSAWDSPSSGANVLTF.